This T cell receptor (beta chain) was captured by sequencing in a study of blood T cells in healthy people across ages. General study results and limits: Among long-lived donors, naive CD4+ cells were more numerous and diversity higher than in aged donors.

With a J-beta primer mix and a sample-barcoded 5' primer, a second PCR ran roughly 6 to 11 cycles. TCRdb analysed the 5' RACE reads with MiXCR anew, one entry per CDR3 protein. The repertoire has 800,000 to 950,000 distinct CDR3 sequences, just under 30% of them found once; the top ten carry roughly 10%. Russia was home to the donors, healthy Caucasian individuals aged 6 to 90. This clonotype appeared a few times. What it binds is unknown. Looked up from germline, CDR1 is SGHDT and CDR2 is YYEEEE. This CDR3 spans 12 amino acids. V lost 5 bases, J lost 1 base, and 6 bases lay in between. The same specimen was also included in a second study, on T cells of mothers and their children.

Sequenced material: blood. V usage is TRBV5-6 and J usage is TRBJ1-1; unclear D gene. The receptor was derived from a woman aged 40 to 50 in good health. The CDR3 spells CASSHQNTEAFF. CDR3 in DNA: TGTGCCAGCAGTCATCAGAACACTGAAGCTTTCTTT.